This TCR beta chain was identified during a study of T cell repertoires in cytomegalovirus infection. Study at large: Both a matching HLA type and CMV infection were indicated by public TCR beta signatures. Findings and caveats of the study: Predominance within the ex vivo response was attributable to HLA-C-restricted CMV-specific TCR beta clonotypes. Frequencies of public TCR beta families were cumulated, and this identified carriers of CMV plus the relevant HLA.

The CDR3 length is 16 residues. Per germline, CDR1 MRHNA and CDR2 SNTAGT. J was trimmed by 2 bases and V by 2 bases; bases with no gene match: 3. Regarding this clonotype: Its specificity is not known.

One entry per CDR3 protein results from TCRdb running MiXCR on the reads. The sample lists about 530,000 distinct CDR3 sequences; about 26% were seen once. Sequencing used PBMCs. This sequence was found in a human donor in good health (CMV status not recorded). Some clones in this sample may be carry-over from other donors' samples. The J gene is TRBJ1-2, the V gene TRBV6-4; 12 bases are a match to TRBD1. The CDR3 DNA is TGTGCCAGCAGTGACGGGGGGACAGGGGGCAACTATGGCTACACCTTC. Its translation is CASSDGGTGGNYGYTF.